The 4 T cell receptor beta chains below were found in one sample sequenced in a study of long-term antiretroviral therapy in people with HIV. It was version v3.0 of the immunoSEQ assay that was run at survey level. The repertoire was sequenced with immunoSEQ multiplex PCR; TCRdb's copy has only in-frame clones and lacks some. The table includes about 28,000 clones, about 80% detected once. Here the sequenced sample was unsorted PBMCs, taken 0.3 years after starting antiretroviral therapy. The receptors derive from a man between 35 and 55 years old with HIV.

The chain employs TRBV18 and TRBJ2-5, with 8 bases matching TRBD2. From germline, CDR1 is KGHSH and CDR2 LQKENI. Trimming removed 0 bases from V and 1 base from J; junction bases left unmatched: 4. The CDR3 extends over 16 amino acids. This chain's CDR3 is CASSPPASGPQETQYF. The CDR3 nucleotides are TGTGCCAGCTCACCACCGGCTAGCGGGCCCCAAGAGACCCAGTACTTC.

This chain links TRBV7-3 with TRBJ2-6; D not certain. CDR1 SGHTA and CDR2 FQGTGA come from the germline V gene. The CDR3 length is 15 residues. V shed 5 bases and J shed 2 bases, with 10 bases lying between them. The CDR3 sequence is CASSPVPPGANVLTF. CDR3 in DNA: TGTGCCAGCAGCCCTGTCCCCCCTGGGGCCAACGTCCTGACTTTC.

The gene calls are TRBV7-9 and TRBJ1-4; 9 nucleotides agree with TRBD1. The CDR3 extends over 18 amino acids. CDR1 and CDR2 from the germline V gene are SEHNR and FQNEAQ (reference sequence). Losses at the gene ends were 5 bases for V and 4 bases for J; bases not matched to a gene: 14. CDR3: CASSPGQGGTGGNEKLFF. Written as DNA, the CDR3 is TGTGCCAGCAGCCCGGGACAGGGAGGGACCGGGGGTAATGAAAAACTGTTTTTT.

The CDR3 region is CASRADTSGYTF. CDR3 nucleotide sequence: TGTGCCAGCAGAGCTGACACATCCGGCTACACCTTC. The rearrangement links TRBV6-1 to TRBJ1-2; D unresolved. CDR1 and CDR2 from the germline V gene are MNHNS and SASEGT. CDR3 length: 12 amino acids. V lost 6 bases and J lost 8, with 13 bases in between.